Each of the 27 T cell receptor beta chains below was sequenced from the same sample in a study of T cell responses to AZD1222 COVID-19 vaccine. Libraries were prepared by immunoSEQ multiplex PCR; TCRdb keeps only in-frame clonotypes and omits some of them. The sample shows about 180,000 clones, 88% of them seen only once. The sequenced sample was peripheral blood, obtained 28 days after the second AZD1222 dose. The receptors derive from an adult who received the AZD1222 COVID-19 vaccine.

V and J are TRBV14 and TRBJ2-7; D may match TRBD1 or TRBD2 (6 bases each). CDR1 is SGHDN and CDR2 is FVKESK in the germline V gene. This CDR3 is 15 amino acids long. Trimming removed 0 bases at V and 4 bases at J, with 13 bases between. The CDR3: CASSQDRGGTYEQYF. The CDR3 DNA reads TGTGCCAGCAGCCAAGATCGTGGAGGGACATACGAGCAGTACTTC.

This clone was counted once. V and J are TRBV7-2 and TRBJ2-3; 9 bases map to TRBD2. CDR1 and CDR2 (germline): SGHTA, FQGNSA. J lost 1 base, V lost 8 bases, and 4 bases had no gene match. The CDR3 consists of 14 residues. The DNA for the CDR3 is TGTGCCAGCTGTCGGACTAGCGGCACAGATACGCAGTATTTT. Residues: CASCRTSGTDTQYF.

V gene TRBV20-1 combines with J gene TRBJ2-7; D not resolved. Germline V CDR1 and CDR2: DFQATT, SNEGSKA (reference sequence). The V end was cut by 3 bases, the J end by 0 bases, with 9 bases between. This CDR3 has 13 residues. The CDR3 spells CSASLVASYEQYF. For the CDR3, the DNA is TGCAGTGCTAGTTTGGTAGCCTCCTACGAGCAGTACTTC.

The chain is built from TRBV19 and TRBJ2-7, with a weak D call TRBD2 (5 bases). V lost 6 bases and J lost 0, with 18 bases in between. This CDR3 region has 16 residues. Germline V lookup: CDR1 LNHDA, CDR2 SQIVND (reference sequence). The CDR3 sequence: CASRKTGSGDSYEQYF. DNA for the CDR3: TGTGCCAGTAGGAAAACGGGGTCAGGCGACTCCTACGAGCAGTACTTC.

The CDR3 reads CATSDLMGSGNTIYF. DNA of the CDR3: TGTGCCACCAGTGATTTGATGGGCTCTGGAAACACCATATATTTT. This chain connects TRBV24-1 to TRBJ1-3; D unclear. Trimming removed 0 bases at V and 0 bases at J, with 5 bases between. The CDR3 contains 15 residues. Germline CDR1 reads KGHDR; CDR2 reads SFDVKD.

This sequence joins TRBV14 and TRBJ2-5, with 15 bases identical to TRBD2. This CDR3 has 16 residues. Germline CDR1 SGHDN, CDR2 FVKESK. The ends lost 4 bases at V and 5 bases at J; junction bases unmatched: 5. The CDR3: CASSPGLAGGFETQYF. As DNA, the CDR3 is TGTGCCAGCAGCCCCGGACTAGCGGGAGGGTTTGAGACCCAGTACTTC. Filled out from reference TRBV14 and TRBJ2-5, the complete variable domain reads EAGVTQFPSHSVIEKGQTVTLRCDPISGHDNLYWYRRVMGKEIKFLLHFVKESKQDESGMPNNRFLAERTGGTYSTLKVQPAELEDSGVYFCASSPGLAGGFETQYFGPGTRLLVL.

The rearrangement uses TRBV28 and TRBJ2-7; D gene ambiguous. The CDR3 has 16 amino acids. Germline-derived CDR1 and CDR2 are MDHEN and SYDVKM. The V and J ends lost 4 bases and 0 bases respectively, with 16 bases between them. DNA for the CDR3: TGTGCCAGCAGTTCCGGACCGTTTCCGTACTCCTACGAGCAGTACTTC. It yields the protein CASSSGPFPYSYEQYF.

CDR3 residues: CAWRREGASYNSPLHF. The CDR3, as DNA: TGTGCCTGGAGACGCGAGGGGGCCTCCTATAATTCACCCCTCCACTTT. This chain joins TRBV30 and TRBJ1-6, with TRBD1 matching 7 bases. Trimming took 3 bases from V and 0 from J; bases not matched to a gene: 5. Germline loops: CDR1 GTSNPN, CDR2 SVGIG (reference sequence). The CDR3 contains 16 residues.

The chain joins TRBV4-2 to TRBJ2-1; D ambiguous. V gave up 0 bases and J gave up 2 bases, with 2 bases separating them. This CDR3 has 13 residues. Germline V gene data show CDR1 as LGHNA and CDR2 as YNFKEQ. The CDR3 nucleotides are TGTGCCAGCAGCCAAGATGCCTACAATGAGCAGTTCTTC. It encodes CASSQDAYNEQFF.

This chain connects TRBV14 to TRBJ1-2; TRBD1 agrees at 9 bases. The CDR3 is made up of 15 amino acids. Germline trimming cut 4 bases from V and 2 bases from J; bases unmatched to any gene: 5. Germline assignment: CDR1 SGHDN and CDR2 FVKESK. The CDR3 nucleotides are TGTGCCAGCAGCCTATCTGGGACAGGGAACTATGGCTACACCTTC. Encoded protein: CASSLSGTGNYGYTF.

This clone appeared once. The chain combines TRBV27 with TRBJ1-2; D perhaps matches TRBD1 (5 bases). CDR3 size: 15 residues. The germline gives CDR1 MNHEY, CDR2 SMNVEV (reference sequence). V lost 0 bases and J 1 base, leaving 9 bases between the germline ends. DNA of the CDR3: TGTGCCAGCAGTTTATCCGGGACGGTTAACTATGGCTACACCTTC. Encoded protein: CASSLSGTVNYGYTF.

As for this clone: Other DNA variants within this sample encode the same CDR3. This chain joins TRBV5-1 and TRBJ1-1; 9 nucleotides match TRBD1. The germline V gene encodes CDR1 SGHRS and CDR2 YFSETQ. The CDR3 totals 16 residues. Trimming took 0 bases from V and 0 from J; bases not matched to a gene: 3. The DNA of the CDR3 is TGCGCCAGCAGCTTGGGGACAGGGGTCATGAACACTGAAGCTTTCTTT. Translation gives CASSLGTGVMNTEAFF. Looking up the rest from reference TRBV5-1 and TRBJ1-1 gives the full variable domain: KAGVTQTPRYLIKTRGQQVTLSCSPISGHRSVSWYQQTPGQGLQFLFEYFSETQRNKGNFPGRFSGRQFSNSRSEMNVSTLELGDSALYLCASSLGTGVMNTEAFFGQGTRLTVV.

The chain uses TRBV5-6 and TRBJ2-7; D is perhaps TRBD2 (6 bases). V was shortened by 3 bases and J by 7 bases, with 14 bases between the two germline ends. The CDR3 has 13 residues. Germline assignment: CDR1 SGHDT and CDR2 YYEEEE. CDR3 protein: CASSYGRAGEQYF. The CDR3 coding sequence is TGTGCCAGCAGCTATGGCAGGGCGGGAGAGCAGTACTTC.

The CDR3 is CASSPYSTDTQYF. CDR3 in DNA: TGTGCCAGCTCACCGTACAGCACAGATACGCAGTATTTT. The chain combines TRBV18 with TRBJ2-3; no firm D call. Germline V lookup: CDR1 KGHSH, CDR2 LQKENI. Trimming stripped 3 bases from V and 0 bases from J, with 4 bases between. This CDR3 spans 13 amino acids.

The CDR3 bases are TGTGCCAGCAGCAAGGGTAGCGGGGGAGCCTACGAGCAGTACTTC. Its translation is CASSKGSGGAYEQYF. The chain has TRBV6-5 and TRBJ2-7; 9 bases match TRBD2. The V segment lost 6 bases and the J segment 2 bases; nucleotides outside the gene matches: 8. The CDR3 sequence is 15 residues long. The germline V gene encodes CDR1 MNHEY and CDR2 SVGAGI.

This sequence joins TRBV6-5 and TRBJ2-7, with TRBD1 as a possible D gene (7 bases). Trimming took off 4 bases at V and 4 bases at J, with 17 bases between the two ends. The length of the CDR3 is 15 residues. Germline V gene sequence: CDR1 MNHEY, CDR2 SVGAGI. Here the CDR3 reads CASSSWQGGTYEQYF. The CDR3 DNA reads TGTGCCAGCAGTTCATGGCAGGGGGGCACTTACGAGCAGTACTTC.

The chain is built from TRBV4-3 and TRBJ2-1; TRBD2 aligns across 13 bases. Germline V gives CDR1 LGHNA, CDR2 YSLEER. The ends lost 3 bases at V and 5 bases at J; junction bases unmatched: 4. The CDR3 spans 16 residues. This CDR3 reads CASSQETSGRHNEQFF. The CDR3 DNA sequence: TGCGCCAGCAGCCAGGAGACTAGCGGGAGGCACAATGAGCAGTTCTTC.

The chain employs TRBV5-4 and TRBJ1-2; tentative D call: TRBD1 (6 bases). The CDR3 is 14 residues long. V was pared by 5 bases and J by 4 bases, with 15 bases between. Germline lookup yields CDR1 SGHNT and CDR2 YYREEE (reference sequence). CDR3 region: CASRLTGSAYGYTF. The CDR3 DNA follows: TGTGCCAGCAGGCTAACAGGGTCGGCCTATGGCTACACCTTC.

On this clone: One end of the junction does not line up with germline, which may come from a read error. This sequence joins TRBV27 and TRBJ2-1; TRBD1 is a possible D gene (6 bases). CDR1 is MNHEY and CDR2 is SMNVEV in the germline V gene (reference sequence). This CDR3 contains 13 residues. The CDR3 sequence is CASSLSGANEQFF. In DNA, the CDR3 is TGTGCCAGCAGCTTATCAGGGGCCAATGAGCAGTTCTTC.

The chain is built from TRBV2 and TRBJ2-3, with TRBD2 matching over 14 bases. The CDR3 loop spans 16 amino acids. Germline CDR1 is SNHLY and CDR2 is FYNNEI. The junction had 3 bases not matched to a gene; V was cut back by 3 bases and J by 4 bases. CDR3: CASSDGTSGSSDTQYF. The DNA of the CDR3 is TGTGCCAGCAGTGATGGGACTAGCGGGAGCTCAGATACGCAGTATTTT.

This chain joins TRBV7-3 and TRBJ2-3; 7 nucleotides match TRBD2. The CDR3 sequence is 15 residues long. From germline, CDR1 is SGHTA and CDR2 FQGTGA. Losses at the gene ends were 1 base for V and 4 bases for J; bases not matched to a gene: 5. CDR3 residues: CASSLNQGGPDTQYF. The CDR3 coding sequence is TGTGCCAGCAGCTTAAATCAGGGAGGGCCAGATACGCAGTATTTT.

CDR3 DNA: TGTGCCAGCAGCTTGGCCGCGGGGGCCCACGAGCAGTACTTC. Translated, it gives CASSLAAGAHEQYF. The rearrangement links TRBV5-4 to TRBJ2-7; maybe TRBD2 (7 bases). Germline V gives CDR1 SGHNT, CDR2 YYREEE (reference sequence). There are 14 residues in the CDR3. V was clipped by 0 bases and J by 5 bases, with 12 bases between them.

J is TRBJ1-1 and V is TRBV7-3; D gene ambiguous. The CDR3 is 14 residues long. The V end was cut by 5 bases, the J end by 1 base, with 11 bases between. Germline V gene lookup returns CDR1 SGHTA and CDR2 FQGTGA. The CDR3 DNA reads TGTGCCAGCAGCCCGGGCGTCACGAACACTGAAGCTTTCTTT. Translation: CASSPGVTNTEAFF. The variable domain in full, completed from reference TRBV7-3 and TRBJ1-1, reads GAGVSQTPSNKVTEKGKYVELRCDPISGHTALYWYRQSLGQGPEFLIYFQGTGAADDSGLPNDRFFAVRPEGSVSTLKIQRTERGDSAVYLCASSPGVTNTEAFFGQGTRLTVV.

This rearrangement joins TRBV7-3 to TRBJ2-2, with 9 bases lining up with TRBD2. V was clipped by 5 bases and J by 5 bases; unmatched bases: 6. The CDR3 extends over 15 amino acids. CDR1 and CDR2 from the germline V gene are SGHTA and FQGTGA. The CDR3 is CASSVSGSGTGELFF. The CDR3, as DNA: TGTGCCAGCAGCGTTAGCGGGAGCGGGACCGGGGAGCTGTTTTTT.

V usage is TRBV15 and J usage is TRBJ2-3; 9 bases match TRBD1. V lost 0 bases and J lost 6; bases outside the gene matches: 10. Germline CDR1 reads LNHNV; CDR2 reads YYDKDF (reference sequence). The CDR3 has 17 residues. CDR3 sequence (DNA): TGTGCCACCAGCAGAGATCACCGGACAGGGGATCGTGATACGCAGTATTTT. This sequence encodes CATSRDHRTGDRDTQYF.

The J gene is TRBJ2-7, the V gene TRBV21-1; the listed D gene, TRBD2, was not tested against the DNA. TRBV21-1 corresponds to a pseudogene. The CDR3 is 14 residues long. CDR3 sequence reads: CASSPTGSSYEQYF. The CDR3 DNA sequence: TGTGCCAGCAGCCCTACGGGGAGCTCCTACGAGCAGTACTTC.

The chain combines TRBV5-6 with TRBJ2-7; D may match TRBD1 or TRBD2 (5 bases each). Germline V gene sequence: CDR1 SGHDT, CDR2 YYEEEE. This CDR3 contains 17 residues. Trimming removed 3 bases from V and 2 bases from J, with 21 bases in between. This chain's CDR3 is CASSSQNFRDGTYEQYF. CDR3 DNA sequence: TGTGCCAGCAGCTCACAGAACTTCCGGGACGGTACCTACGAGCAGTACTTC.